The 17 T cell receptor beta chains in this list originate from one sample, sequenced in a study of cytomegalovirus exposure and HLA in healthy donors. With 60 Vbeta and 13 Jbeta primers, the PCR was carried out. Profiling relied on immunoSEQ multiplex PCR, and the TCRdb table lists in-frame clones only, not all of them. The sample lists about 170,000 clones; about 65% were seen once. The sample taken for sequencing was PBMCs. These receptors originate from a girl aged 5-17 years in good health and CMV-seronegative.

The chain joins TRBV14 to TRBJ2-5; no definite D call. The CDR3 sequence is 11 residues long. The V end lost 2 bases, the J end lost 6 bases, and 4 bases lay between the germline ends. Germline V CDR1 and CDR2: SGHDN, FVKESK. As DNA, the CDR3 is TGTGCCAGCAGCCAATCTCAGACCCAGTACTTC. Residues: CASSQSQTQYF.

The chain is built from TRBV7-3 and TRBJ2-3, with D maybe TRBD2 (6 bases). In germline, CDR1 is SGHTA, CDR2 FQGTGA. CDR3 length: 21 residues. The V end was cut by 2 bases, the J end by 5 bases, with 32 bases between. CDR3 in amino acids: CASSLSARGSTLGSPRDTQYF. The CDR3 DNA reads as TGTGCCAGCAGCTTATCGGCTCGGGGGAGCACTTTAGGCAGTCCACGAGATACGCAGTATTTT.

The genes are TRBV5-4 and TRBJ1-1; maybe TRBD1 (6 bases). The V end was cut by 5 bases, the J end by 9 bases, with 23 bases between. The CDR3 is 15 residues long. The germline V gene has CDR1 SGHNT and CDR2 YYREEE (reference sequence). CDR3 nucleotides: TGTGCCAGCAGATCAGGATCGGGGGGCTGGAGCCAAGCTTTCTTT. This sequence encodes CASRSGSGGWSQAFF.

The V call is TRBV6-6, the J call TRBJ1-3; perhaps TRBD1 as D (6 bases). Germline V CDR1 and CDR2: MNHNY, SVGAGI (reference sequence). CDR3 length: 15 amino acids. V was pared by 8 bases and J by 0 bases, with 14 bases between. Here the CDR3 reads CASASGTSSGNTIYF. The CDR3 DNA is TGTGCCAGCGCCTCCGGGACAAGCTCTGGAAACACCATATATTTT.

The chain recombines TRBV4-1 with TRBJ1-2; D not resolved. V was clipped by 6 bases and J by 3 bases, with 23 bases between them. Germline values: CDR1 MGHRA, CDR2 YSYEKL. The CDR3 is 17 residues long. Here the CDR3 reads CASRFSGEGPSDYGYTF. DNA of the CDR3: TGCGCCAGCAGATTTTCCGGAGAGGGCCCAAGTGACTATGGCTACACCTTC.

The chain employs TRBV29-1 and TRBJ2-5; a possible D gene is TRBD1 (5 bases). The germline CDR1 and CDR2 sequences are SQVTM and ANQGSEA. Trimming took 5 bases from V and 2 from J, leaving 18 bases between them. This CDR3 contains 15 residues. The CDR3 sequence is CSVRRTPNLQETQYF. DNA of the CDR3: TGCAGCGTTCGACGGACACCGAACCTTCAAGAGACCCAGTACTTC.

Points on this clone: The junction shows a germline mismatch at one end, possibly a read error. V usage is TRBV5-4 and J usage is TRBJ1-1; D is uncertain. This CDR3 has 15 residues. Germline V gene sequence: CDR1 SGHNT, CDR2 YYREEE (reference sequence). The CDR3 here is CANSLASGGNTEAFF. CDR3 in DNA: TGTGCCAACAGCTTGGCGTCAGGTGGTAACACTGAAGCTTTCTTT.

The chain joins TRBV7-9 to TRBJ1-1, with 8 bases that match TRBD1. Germline CDR1 SEHNR, CDR2 FQNEAQ (reference sequence). J lost 1 base, V lost 5 bases, and 3 bases had no gene match. The CDR3 consists of 14 residues. The CDR3 protein is CASSRQGRNTEAFF. In DNA, the CDR3 is TGTGCCAGCAGCCGACAGGGGAGGAACACTGAAGCTTTCTTT. Together with reference TRBV7-9 and TRBJ1-1, the CDR3 gives the full variable domain: DTGVSQNPRHKITKRGQNVTFRCDPISEHNRLYWYRQTLGQGPEFLTYFQNEAQLEKSRLLSDRFSAERPKGSFSTLEIQRTEQGDSAMYLCASSRQGRNTEAFFGQGTRLTVV.

This clone was observed a few times. The J gene is TRBJ1-2, the V gene TRBV19; 8 nucleotides line up with TRBD1. Per the germline V gene, CDR1 is LNHDA and CDR2 is SQIVND (reference sequence). The CDR3 spans 16 residues. The junction had 10 bases not matched to a gene; V was cut back by 5 bases and J by 2 bases. The CDR3 sequence is CASSRRTGPGNYGYTF. DNA for the CDR3: TGTGCCAGTAGTCGGAGGACAGGGCCAGGAAACTATGGCTACACCTTC.

This clone was found once. In the same sample, other DNA sequences code for this CDR3. The rearrangement uses TRBV19 and TRBJ2-7, with TRBD1 matching over 7 bases. The junction had 3 bases not matched to a gene; V was cut back by 5 bases and J by 2 bases. From germline, CDR1 is LNHDA and CDR2 SQIVND (reference sequence). CDR3 length: 13 amino acids. The CDR3 sequence is CASSRQGPYEQYF. DNA for the CDR3: TGTGCCAGTAGTCGACAGGGACCCTACGAGCAGTACTTC.

The chain joins TRBV9 to TRBJ2-1; 7 nucleotides agree with TRBD2. The CDR3 has 15 amino acids. Germline loops: CDR1 SGDLS, CDR2 YYNGEE. J gave up 3 bases and V 2 bases, and 5 bases lay outside the gene matches. This CDR3 reads CASSVDGGYYNEQFF. The CDR3, as DNA: TGTGCCAGCAGCGTCGACGGGGGGTACTACAATGAGCAGTTCTTC. The entire variable domain, with the rest obtained from reference TRBV9 and TRBJ2-1, is as follows: DSGVTQTPKHLITATGQRVTLRCSPRSGDLSVYWYQQSLDQGLQFLIQYYNGEERAKGNILERFSAQQFPDLHSELNLSSLELGDSALYFCASSVDGGYYNEQFFGPGTRLTVL.

The V call is TRBV4-2, the J call TRBJ1-5, with no clear D. CDR3 size: 15 residues. Germline loops: CDR1 LGHNA, CDR2 YNFKEQ. The V gene lost 0 bases and the J gene lost 4 bases, with 10 bases spanning the gap. The CDR3 DNA is TGTGCCAGCAGCCAAGATACCCAGTCAAATCAGCCCCAGCATTTT. It specifies CASSQDTQSNQPQHF.

The chain carries TRBV30 and TRBJ2-5; maybe TRBD1 (5 bases). Trimming pared 2 bases from V and 1 base from J, leaving 8 bases between. The length of the CDR3 is 13 residues. Germline V gene lookup returns CDR1 GTSNPN and CDR2 SVGIG (reference sequence). CDR3 in DNA: TGTGCCTGGAGTAAGGACACCCAAGAGACCCAGTACTTC. This codes for CAWSKDTQETQYF.

This clone was detected once. This chain joins TRBV6-5 and TRBJ2-5, with TRBD2 identical over 9 bases. Germline CDR1 MNHEY, CDR2 SVGAGI. J lost 4 bases, V lost 8 bases, and 11 bases had no gene match. The CDR3 is 15 amino acids. The CDR3 DNA follows: TGTGCCAGCGCATTCAGCGGGGGGCCCTTAGAGACCCAGTACTTC. Translating it yields CASAFSGGPLETQYF.

The rearrangement uses TRBV4-1 and TRBJ1-4, with TRBD1 matching over 9 bases. Germline V gene sequence: CDR1 MGHRA, CDR2 YSYEKL. The CDR3 is 16 amino acids. J lost 8 bases, V lost 0 bases, and 7 bases had no gene match. The CDR3 is CASSQDSGTGWEKLFF. The CDR3 coding sequence is TGCGCCAGCAGCCAAGATTCCGGGACAGGGTGGGAAAAACTGTTTTTT.

V usage is TRBV9 and J usage is TRBJ1-2, with 8 bases lining up with TRBD1. This CDR3 has 15 residues. Germline CDR1 is SGDLS and CDR2 is YYNGEE. Trimming took 4 bases from V and 6 from J; bases not matched to a gene: 11. This CDR3 is CASSLTGTGVDGYTF. The CDR3 DNA reads TGTGCCAGCAGCCTAACCGGGACAGGAGTTGATGGCTACACCTTC. The variable domain in full, completed from reference TRBV9 and TRBJ1-2, reads DSGVTQTPKHLITATGQRVTLRCSPRSGDLSVYWYQQSLDQGLQFLIQYYNGEERAKGNILERFSAQQFPDLHSELNLSSLELGDSALYFCASSLTGTGVDGYTFGSGTRLTVV.

This clone was observed a handful of times. The V call is TRBV2, the J call TRBJ2-3; D might be TRBD1 (5 bases). CDR1 is SNHLY, CDR2 FYNNEI, per germline. V lost 0 bases to trimming and J lost 4 bases, with 5 bases between them. This CDR3 region has 13 residues. CDR3 in amino acids: CASSEARADTQYF. Here the CDR3 DNA reads TGTGCCAGCAGTGAAGCCAGGGCAGATACGCAGTATTTT.